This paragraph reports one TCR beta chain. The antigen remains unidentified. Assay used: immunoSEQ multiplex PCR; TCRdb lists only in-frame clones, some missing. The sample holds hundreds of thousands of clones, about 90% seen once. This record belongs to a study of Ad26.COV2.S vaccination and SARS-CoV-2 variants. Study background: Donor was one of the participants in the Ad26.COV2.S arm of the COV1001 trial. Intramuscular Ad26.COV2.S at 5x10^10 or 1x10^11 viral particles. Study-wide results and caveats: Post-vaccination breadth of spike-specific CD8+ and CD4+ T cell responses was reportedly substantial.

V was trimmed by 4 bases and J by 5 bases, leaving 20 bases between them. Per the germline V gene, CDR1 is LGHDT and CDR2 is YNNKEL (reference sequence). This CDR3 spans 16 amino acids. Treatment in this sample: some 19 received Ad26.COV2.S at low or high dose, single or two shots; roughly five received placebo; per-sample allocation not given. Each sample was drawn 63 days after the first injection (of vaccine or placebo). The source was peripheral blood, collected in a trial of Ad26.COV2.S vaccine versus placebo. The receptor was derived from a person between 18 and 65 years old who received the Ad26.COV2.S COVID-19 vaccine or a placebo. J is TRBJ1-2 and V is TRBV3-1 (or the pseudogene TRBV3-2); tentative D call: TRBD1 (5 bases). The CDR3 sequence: CASSRGTAEDRYGYTF. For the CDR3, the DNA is TGTGCCAGCAGCCGGGGGACTGCAGAAGACCGATATGGCTACACCTTC.